A selection of T cell receptor beta chains follows, all from one sample in a study of blood T cell repertoires in COVID-19. Sequencing was performed with immunoSEQ multiplex PCR; in TCRdb, only in-frame clones are kept and a portion is missing. The sample lists 330,000 or so clones; roughly 87% were seen once. What was sequenced was peripheral blood. These receptors originate from a man younger than 45 with COVID-19, enrolled during active disease. The CDR3 runs from the conserved cysteine through the conserved F or W. Each record gives: CDR3 length, V gene, clone size, D gene, J gene, CDR3 DNA, CDR3 protein. The D gene is left open where the match is weak. The listing skips clone size in some rows; elsewhere it reads once, few, many or a size class.

length: 12; V: TRBV27; size: -; D: -; J: TRBJ1-1; DNA: TGTGCCAGCAGTCTGACAGGCGCTGAAGCTTTCTTT; CDR3: CASSLTGAEAFF
length: 14; V: TRBV29-1; size: -; D: TRBD2; J: TRBJ2-3; DNA: TGCAGCGTACTAGCGGGAGGGACCACAGATACGCAGTATTTT; CDR3: CSVLAGGTTDTQYF
length: 13; V: TRBV7-9; size: -; D: TRBD1; J: TRBJ1-1; DNA: TGTGCCAGCAGCAGGACAGGGTACTATGAAGCTTTCTTT; CDR3: CASSRTGYYEAFF
length: 19; V: TRBV21-1; size: -; D: -; J: TRBJ2-3; DNA: TGTGCCAGCAGAAGCTTTCTCCGAGGACTAGACCCTAGCACAGATACGCAGTATTTT; CDR3: CASRSFLRGLDPSTDTQYF
length: 20; V: TRBV19; size: -; D: TRBD2; J: TRBJ2-1; DNA: TGTGCCAGTACCCTATCGCCGTGGGCTAGCGGGGGCCAATCCTACAATGAGCAGTTCTTC; CDR3: CASTLSPWASGGQSYNEQFF
length: 18; V: TRBV12-5; size: -; D: -; J: TRBJ2-2; DNA: TGTGCTAGTGGTTTGGTAGTAGCACCAGGGTCGGTTACCGGGGAGCTGTTTTTT; CDR3: CASGLVVAPGSVTGELFF
length: 16; V: TRBV4-2; size: -; D: TRBD2; J: TRBJ2-1; DNA: TGTGCCAGCAGCCAAGAAGGGACTAGCGGGAGTGGTGAGCAGTTCTTC; CDR3: CASSQEGTSGSGEQFF
length: 16; V: TRBV10-3; size: -; D: TRBD2; J: TRBJ2-1; DNA: TGTGCCATCAGTGAGTCGTCGGGAGGGCGACGCAATGAGCAGTTCTTC; CDR3: CAISESSGGRRNEQFF
length: 15; V: TRBV28; size: -; D: -; J: TRBJ2-7; DNA: TGTGCCAGCAGTGCGCGACAGCTGGGGTCTGACGAGCAGTACTTC; CDR3: CASSARQLGSDEQYF
length: 16; V: TRBV6-5; size: once; D: -; J: TRBJ2-2; DNA: TGTGCCAGCAGTTACTCGATCGGGGAAAACACCGGGGAGCTGTTTTTT; CDR3: CASSYSIGENTGELFF
length: 14; V: TRBV7-2; size: few; D: -; J: TRBJ1-1; DNA: TGTGCCAGCAGCTCCGACAGGAGGAACACTGAAGCTTTCTTT; CDR3: CASSSDRRNTEAFF
length: 12; V: TRBV7-2; size: -; D: TRBD1; J: TRBJ1-6; DNA: TGTGCCAGCAGCTCGGGACAGTTACCCCTCCACTTT; CDR3: CASSSGQLPLHF
length: 14; V: TRBV7-9; size: -; D: TRBD1; J: TRBJ2-7; DNA: TGTGCCAGCGAGGGACAGGTTAGCTCCTACGAGCAGTACTTC; CDR3: CASEGQVSSYEQYF
length: 16; V: TRBV19; size: -; D: TRBD2; J: TRBJ2-3; DNA: TGTGCCAGTAGCGTAGCGGGACTACTTAACACAGATACGCAGTATTTT; CDR3: CASSVAGLLNTDTQYF
length: 14; V: TRBV27; size: -; D: TRBD1; J: TRBJ2-7; DNA: TGTGCCAGCCCCTTGGACAGGGTACCCCACGAGCAGTACTTC; CDR3: CASPLDRVPHEQYF
length: 11; V: TRBV28; size: -; D: -; J: TRBJ2-7; DNA: TGTGCCAGCACTGGGTCGGGAATGGAGTACTTC; CDR3: CASTGSGMEYF
length: 14; V: TRBV5-5; size: -; D: TRBD1; J: TRBJ2-7; DNA: TGTGCCAGCAGCCCCCGGGACAGCGCCTACGAGCAGTACTTC; CDR3: CASSPRDSAYEQYF
length: 11; V: TRBV12-3/TRBV12-4; size: -; D: -; J: TRBJ2-2; DNA: TGTGCCAGCAGTTCGACCGGGGAGCTGTTTTTT; CDR3: CASSSTGELFF
length: 13; V: TRBV24-1; size: -; D: TRBD1; J: TRBJ2-7; DNA: TGTGCCACCAGCCGGACAGGGGGATACGAGCAGTACTTC; CDR3: CATSRTGGYEQYF
length: 17; V: TRBV5-1; size: -; D: -; J: TRBJ2-7; DNA: TGCGCCAGCAGCTGGGGGTTTATGGGGACACTCTCCTACGAGCAGTACTTC; CDR3: CASSWGFMGTLSYEQYF
length: 15; V: TRBV19; size: -; D: -; J: TRBJ1-2; DNA: TGTGCCAGTAGTGATCACAGGTCGACCCACTATGGCTACACCTTC; CDR3: CASSDHRSTHYGYTF
length: 17; V: TRBV4-1; size: -; D: TRBD2; J: TRBJ2-7; DNA: TGCGCCAGCAGCCAAGATCAAGGGGCGGGAGCGTACTACGAGCAGTACTTC; CDR3: CASSQDQGAGAYYEQYF
length: 12; V: TRBV27; size: -; D: -; J: TRBJ2-1; DNA: TGTGCCAGCAGTTTCGGCGGCAATGAGCAGTTCTTC; CDR3: CASSFGGNEQFF
length: 11; V: TRBV20-1; size: -; D: -; J: TRBJ2-3; DNA: TGCAGTGCTAGCCGGGGAGATACGCAGTATTTT; CDR3: CSASRGDTQYF
length: 12; V: TRBV5-4; size: -; D: -; J: TRBJ2-3; DNA: TGTGCCAGCAGCTTAACAGGAGATACGCAGTATTTT; CDR3: CASSLTGDTQYF